Below, 16 T cell receptor beta chains from the same sample are listed, as sequenced in a study of human T cells and chemical hapten exposure (dated by TCRdb to 2020 to 2023). Library generation was performed with RACE. Sequenced on a NextSeq 500. The raw public data were reprocessed by TCRdb itself: fastp quality trimming at Q25, MiXCR clonotype calling, in-frame beta chains only. Each CDR3 protein gets just one entry, which takes the most common genes and DNA from the rows behind it. Within this sample are around 52,000 distinct CDR3 sequences, with 9% to 9.5% of them counted one time only. 13% of the sample rests with the top ten. The sample's time point, from its label and the paper: patch test 1, 2 weeks after DPC sensitization. The intended sense of this specimen's treatment or condition label: therapeutic diphenylcyclopropenone sensitization with weekly scalp DPC. Material: whole blood, obtained in connection with sensitization to the hapten diphenylcyclopropenone (DPC). These receptors originate from a woman between 40 and 50 years old with alopecia areata. Some clones in this sample may be carry-over from other donors' samples.

This clonotype was picked up many times. J is TRBJ2-3 and V is TRBV5-1, with 11 bases lining up with TRBD2. CDR3 length equals 17 residues. J gave up 4 bases and V 4 bases, and 11 bases lay outside the gene matches. The germline gives CDR1 SGHRS, CDR2 YFSETQ. Here the CDR3 DNA reads TGCGCCAGCAGCCCACTCACTAGCGGGGGCTCCCCAGATACGCAGTATTTT. Protein sequence: CASSPLTSGGSPDTQYF.

This clonotype has ten or more counts. The genes are TRBV19 and TRBJ2-2, with a possible D match to TRBD2 (5 bases). The CDR3 consists of 14 residues. CDR1 and CDR2 (germline): LNHDA, SQIVND (reference sequence). Trimming removed 5 bases from V and 4 bases from J, with 11 bases in between. The CDR3 DNA is TGTGCCAGTAGTGCGGAGGCGGGCACCGGGGAGCTGTTTTTT. This encodes CASSAEAGTGELFF. Filled out from reference TRBV19 and TRBJ2-2, the complete variable domain reads DGGITQSPKYLFRKEGQNVTLSCEQNLNHDAMYWYRQDPGQGLRLIYYSQIVNDFQKGDIAEGYSVSREKKESFPLTVTSAQKNPTAFYLCASSAEAGTGELFFGEGSRLTVL.

In this sample, this clonotype turned up a few times. The chain employs TRBV23-1 and TRBJ1-6; weak D call: TRBD1 (5 bases). TRBV23-1 is an ORF, with its function uncertain. The CDR3 is made up of 16 amino acids. The V gene lost 0 bases and the J gene lost 6 bases, with 12 bases spanning the gap. The DNA of the CDR3 is TGCGCCAGCAGTCAATCGGGCAGGGAATCTAATTCACCCCTCCACTTT. Translating gives CASSQSGRESNSPLHF.

This clonotype was found many times. The genes are TRBV20-1 and TRBJ2-3; TRBD2 matches 11 bases. The CDR3 is 16 amino acids. Trimming cost V 4 bases and J 1 base; bases outside gene matches: 7. CDR1 and CDR2 from the germline V gene are DFQATT and SNEGSKA (reference sequence). The CDR3 coding sequence is TGCAGTGCTACAGAAACTAGCGGGGGCGGCACAGATACGCAGTATTTT. Translating gives CSATETSGGGTDTQYF.

Ten or more counts support this clonotype. J is TRBJ2-1 and V is TRBV27, with TRBD2 matching over 10 bases. Germline lookup yields CDR1 MNHEY and CDR2 SMNVEV (reference sequence). The length of the CDR3 is 16 residues. Germline trimming cut 6 bases from V and 6 bases from J; bases unmatched to any gene: 11. The CDR3 spells CASSLISGGVGNEQFF. The CDR3, as DNA: TGTGCCAGCAGCCTGATCAGCGGGGGGGTGGGCAATGAGCAGTTCTTC.

The chain couples TRBV20-1 to TRBJ2-7; D call uncertain. The V end was cut by 0 bases, the J end by 2 bases, with 8 bases between. This CDR3 contains 13 residues. CDR1 and CDR2 (germline): DFQATT, SNEGSKA (reference sequence). The chain's CDR3 is CSAREESTYEQYF. CDR3 DNA sequence: TGCAGTGCTAGAGAGGAGAGTACCTACGAGCAGTACTTC.

In this sample, this clonotype turned up once. J is TRBJ2-7 and V is TRBV10-3; D is ambiguous. The CDR3 runs 14 residues. The V and J ends lost 2 bases and 3 bases respectively, with 11 bases between them. Per germline, CDR1 ENHRY and CDR2 SYGVKD. CDR3 in DNA: TGTGCCATCAGTGAGGGTCAGTTCTACTACGAGCAGTACTTC. Its translation: CAISEGQFYYEQYF.

This clonotype was counted between two and nine times. The chain joins TRBV9 to TRBJ2-2, with D possibly TRBD2 on 6 matching bases. CDR1 is SGDLS, CDR2 YYNGEE, per germline. V lost 4 bases, J lost 6 bases, and 16 bases lay in between. This CDR3 has 15 amino acids. The CDR3 spells CASSQSAGSAGELFF. The DNA of the CDR3 is TGTGCCAGCAGCCAATCGGCGGGGTCGGCCGGGGAGCTGTTTTTT. The full variable domain, its missing parts supplied by reference TRBV9 and TRBJ2-2, is DSGVTQTPKHLITATGQRVTLRCSPRSGDLSVYWYQQSLDQGLQFLIQYYNGEERAKGNILERFSAQQFPDLHSELNLSSLELGDSALYFCASSQSAGSAGELFFGEGSRLTVL.

This clonotype was seen a handful of times. The V and J genes are TRBV6-2 or TRBV6-3 and TRBJ1-5; the match to TRBD1 covers 7 bases. The V and J ends lost 5 bases and 6 bases, in that order; junction bases with no gene match: 4. Germline V gives CDR1 MNHEY, CDR2 SVGEGT. The CDR3 spans 13 residues. CDR3 protein: CASSTGEIQPQHF. As DNA, the CDR3 is TGTGCCAGCAGTACAGGGGAGATTCAGCCCCAGCATTTT.

This clonotype showed up many times. The chain carries TRBV7-9 and TRBJ2-2; D uncertain. This CDR3 contains 14 residues. V shed 1 base and J shed 1 base, with 4 bases lying between them. Germline loops: CDR1 SEHNR, CDR2 FQNEAQ (reference sequence). The DNA for the CDR3 is TGTGCCAGCAGCTTAGGAGGGAACACCGGGGAGCTGTTTTTT. Its translation is CASSLGGNTGELFF.

This clonotype came up many times. The gene calls are TRBV3-1 and TRBJ2-7; 9 bases align to TRBD2. V was pared by 0 bases and J by 0 bases, with 3 bases of the junction left unmatched. Per the germline V gene, CDR1 is LGHDT and CDR2 is YNNKEL (reference sequence). The length of the CDR3 is 16 residues. The CDR3 region has the DNA TGTGCCAGCAGCCAAGAAGCGGGGGGACGCTCCTACGAGCAGTACTTC. It is translated as CASSQEAGGRSYEQYF.

The CDR3 protein is CSAKPDSNQPQHF. Written as DNA, the CDR3 is TGCAGTGCAAAACCCGATAGCAATCAGCCCCAGCATTTT. The genes are TRBV20-1 and TRBJ1-5; D not certain. In germline, CDR1 is DFQATT, CDR2 SNEGSKA (reference sequence). This CDR3 contains 13 residues. The ends were cut back, 6 bases at V and 0 bases at J, with 9 bases in the middle.

V gene TRBV11-3 combines with J gene TRBJ1-1, with 9 positions matching TRBD1. The CDR3 is 18 amino acids. V was pared by 2 bases and J by 5 bases, with 15 bases of the junction left unmatched. Germline V gene data show CDR1 as SGHNT and CDR2 as YENEEA. Here the CDR3 DNA reads TGTGCCAGCAGCTTATCAACGGGACAGGGACCGGGGAGGACTGAAGCTTTCTTT. Its protein is CASSLSTGQGPGRTEAFF.

The table lists this clonotype with many counts. This chain joins TRBV6-6 and TRBJ2-7, with D unresolved. The CDR3 is 13 amino acids. The germline V and J ends were trimmed by 6 bases and 2 bases, with 11 bases remaining between them. Germline CDR1 is MNHNY and CDR2 is SVGAGI (reference sequence). The CDR3 here is CASSLGPPYEQYF. Here the CDR3 DNA reads TGTGCCAGCAGCCTCGGGCCCCCCTACGAGCAGTACTTC.

This clonotype has just a few counts. This rearrangement joins TRBV10-3 to TRBJ2-7; 8 positions agree with TRBD1. Germline trimming cut 2 bases from V and 4 bases from J; bases unmatched to any gene: 7. The CDR3 has 15 amino acids. Germline V gene data show CDR1 as ENHRY and CDR2 as SYGVKD. This CDR3 reads CAISELPGQVYEQYF. DNA for the CDR3: TGTGCCATCAGTGAGCTTCCGGGACAGGTATACGAGCAGTACTTC.

The table lists this clonotype with a few counts. This chain connects TRBV3-1 to TRBJ2-7; no firm D call. This CDR3 contains 15 residues. V was clipped by 0 bases and J by 0 bases, with 9 bases between them. Germline values: CDR1 LGHDT, CDR2 YNNKEL (reference sequence). This CDR3 is CASSQERTLSYEQYF. For the CDR3, the DNA is TGTGCCAGCAGCCAAGAGCGGACCCTCTCCTACGAGCAGTACTTC.